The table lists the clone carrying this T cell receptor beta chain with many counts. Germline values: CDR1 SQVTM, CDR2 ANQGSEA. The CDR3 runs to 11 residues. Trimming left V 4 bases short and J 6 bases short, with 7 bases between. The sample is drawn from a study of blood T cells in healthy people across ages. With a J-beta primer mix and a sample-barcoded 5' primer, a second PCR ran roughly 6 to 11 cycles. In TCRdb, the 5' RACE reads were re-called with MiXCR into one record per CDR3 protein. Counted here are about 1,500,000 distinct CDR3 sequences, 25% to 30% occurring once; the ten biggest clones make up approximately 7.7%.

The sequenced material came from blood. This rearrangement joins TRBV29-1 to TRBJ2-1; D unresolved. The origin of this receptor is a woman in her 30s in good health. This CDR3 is CSVGSSNEQFF. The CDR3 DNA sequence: TGCAGCGTTGGGAGCTCCAATGAGCAGTTCTTC.